A single sample gave rise to the 21 T cell receptor beta chains below, sequenced in a study of blood T cell repertoires in COVID-19. Data came from immunoSEQ multiplex PCR; TCRdb stores just in-frame clones and leaves some out. The sample holds 150,000 to 200,000 clones; over 75% are singletons and the top ten take roughly 9.8%. Sequences were obtained from peripheral blood. Receptor source: a woman older than 75 with acute or convalescent COVID-19.

The chain links TRBV6-5 to TRBJ1-5; 8 bases map to TRBD1. The trim removed 7 bases at V and 4 bases at J, leaving 9 bases unmatched. CDR1 is MNHEY, CDR2 SVGAGI, per germline. The CDR3 totals 15 residues. The CDR3 region has the DNA TGTGCCAGCAACCTAGACAGGGGAGAAAATCAGCCCCAGCATTTT. The encoded protein is CASNLDRGENQPQHF.

In this sample, this clone turned up a few times. This rearrangement joins TRBV7-3 to TRBJ1-1, with D possibly TRBD1 on 6 matching bases. V lost 0 bases to trimming and J lost 7 bases, with 15 bases between them. Germline-derived CDR1 and CDR2 are SGHTA and FQGTGA. This CDR3 contains 15 residues. The CDR3 region is CASSLTQLGQNEAFF. CDR3 nucleotide sequence: TGTGCCAGCAGCTTAACTCAACTTGGACAGAATGAAGCTTTCTTT.

J is TRBJ1-4 and V is TRBV7-9; 9 bases are shared with TRBD1. V trimming: 3 bases; J trimming: 6 bases; junction bases outside the gene matches: 8. Germline V gene data show CDR1 as SEHNR and CDR2 as FQNEAQ (reference sequence). The CDR3 extends over 16 amino acids. CDR3 loop: CASSLGQGQGYEKLFF. The CDR3 DNA reads as TGTGCCAGCAGCTTGGGACAGGGACAGGGCTATGAAAAACTGTTTTTT. Combining the CDR3 with reference TRBV7-9 and TRBJ1-4 gives the whole variable domain DTGVSQNPRHKITKRGQNVTFRCDPISEHNRLYWYRQTLGQGPEFLTYFQNEAQLEKSRLLSDRFSAERPKGSFSTLEIQRTEQGDSAMYLCASSLGQGQGYEKLFFGSGTQLSVL.

The chain carries TRBV5-1 and TRBJ1-1; TRBD1 agrees at 7 bases. J gave up 1 base and V 4 bases, and 7 bases lay outside the gene matches. CDR3 length: 15 amino acids. Per the germline V gene, CDR1 is SGHRS and CDR2 is YFSETQ. CDR3 DNA: TGCGCCAGCAGCCGGGCCGGGACAGAGAACACTGAAGCTTTCTTT. It yields the protein CASSRAGTENTEAFF.

The V call is TRBV6-6, the J call TRBJ1-5, with a possible D match to TRBD1 (6 bases). The germline V and J ends were trimmed by 2 bases and 8 bases, with 13 bases remaining between them. Looked up from germline, CDR1 is MNHNY and CDR2 is SVGAGI (reference sequence). CDR3 length equals 14 residues. CDR3 in amino acids: CASSYRGGREPQHF. The CDR3 coding sequence is TGTGCCAGCAGTTACCGGGGGGGCAGGGAGCCCCAGCATTTT.

The V gene is TRBV10-3, the J gene TRBJ1-2; 9 bases align to TRBD1. Germline CDR1 and CDR2: ENHRY and SYGVKD. V trimming: 10 bases; J trimming: 4 bases; junction bases outside the gene matches: 7. The CDR3 runs to 13 residues. CDR3 protein: CATRDRVGYGYTF. In nucleotides, the CDR3 is TGTGCCACCCGGGACAGGGTAGGCTATGGCTACACCTTC.

This rearrangement joins TRBV19 to TRBJ1-1; D may be TRBD1 (5 bases). Germline V lookup: CDR1 LNHDA, CDR2 SQIVND (reference sequence). V was shortened by 1 base and J by 4 bases, with 10 bases between the two germline ends. CDR3 length: 14 amino acids. As DNA, the CDR3 is TGTGCCAGTAGTATAGTTCCAGGGATCACTGAAGCTTTCTTT. Protein sequence: CASSIVPGITEAFF.

The V call is TRBV2, the J call TRBJ1-4, with a possible D match to TRBD1 (5 bases). CDR1 is SNHLY, CDR2 FYNNEI, per germline. CDR3 length: 15 amino acids. Trimming left V 3 bases short and J 6 bases short, with 14 bases between. This chain's CDR3 is CASSDRLPGHEKLFF. CDR3 DNA sequence: TGTGCCAGCAGTGACCGGCTACCAGGGCATGAAAAACTGTTTTTT.

The chain uses TRBV6-6 and TRBJ1-5, with a tentative D call TRBD1 (6 bases). This CDR3 has 15 residues. V was trimmed by 6 bases and J by 7 bases, leaving 19 bases between them. CDR1 and CDR2 from the germline V gene are MNHNY and SVGAGI (reference sequence). The chain's CDR3 is CASSFLRDISQPQHF. CDR3 sequence (DNA): TGTGCCAGCAGCTTCCTCCGGGACATCAGCCAGCCCCAGCATTTT.

The chain has TRBV3-1 (or the pseudogene TRBV3-2) and TRBJ2-7; TRBD2 aligns across 8 bases. The CDR3 has 14 residues. The germline V gene has CDR1 LGHDT and CDR2 YNNKEL (reference sequence). After removal of 4 bases from V and 4 bases from J, the junction contained 6 bases not matched to a gene. Here the CDR3 reads CASSRGGRGYEQYF. The CDR3 coding sequence is TGTGCCAGCAGCCGCGGGGGGAGGGGATACGAGCAGTACTTC.

The V call is TRBV27, the J call TRBJ1-1; 7 bases are shared with TRBD1. This CDR3 is 15 amino acids long. The V segment lost 2 bases and the J segment 7 bases; nucleotides outside the gene matches: 10. Looked up from germline, CDR1 is MNHEY and CDR2 is SMNVEV (reference sequence). CDR3 loop: CASSLMGQSPFEAFF. The CDR3 DNA follows: TGTGCCAGCAGTTTAATGGGACAGAGCCCCTTTGAAGCTTTCTTT.

In DNA, the CDR3 is TGCGCCAGCAGCCAAGATCGCGGGACTAAAGAGACCCAGTACTTC. As protein: CASSQDRGTKETQYF. This sequence joins TRBV4-1 and TRBJ2-5, with 7 bases aligning to TRBD2. Germline V gene lookup returns CDR1 MGHRA and CDR2 YSYEKL. The CDR3 length is 15 residues. V was clipped by 0 bases and J by 3 bases; unmatched bases: 4.

V and J are TRBV2 and TRBJ2-3, with TRBD2 matching 9 bases. The CDR3 runs 16 residues. Germline CDR1 reads SNHLY; CDR2 reads FYNNEI. Trimming removed 4 bases from V and 5 bases from J; junction bases left unmatched: 10. CDR3 loop: CASSVDSGRGGDTQYF. The CDR3 bases are TGTGCCAGCAGTGTTGATAGCGGGAGAGGAGGAGATACGCAGTATTTT.

The rearrangement joins TRBV2 to TRBJ1-3, with a possible D match to TRBD1 (5 bases). V lost 5 bases and J lost 0, with 11 bases in between. CDR1 is SNHLY, CDR2 FYNNEI, per germline. The CDR3 extends over 15 amino acids. CDR3 coding DNA: TGTGCCAGCAGTCCCTCCGACAGCTCTGGAAACACCATATATTTT. Translating gives CASSPSDSSGNTIYF. Using reference TRBV2 and TRBJ1-3 for the parts outside the CDR3, the full variable domain is EPEVTQTPSHQVTQMGQEVILRCVPISNHLYFYWYRQILGQKVEFLVSFYNNEISEKSEIFDDQFSVERPDGSNFTLKIRSTKLEDSAMYFCASSPSDSSGNTIYFGEGSWLTVV.

V is TRBV4-1 and J is TRBJ2-6; no clear D. The germline V and J ends were trimmed by 0 bases and 0 bases, with 6 bases remaining between them. The CDR3 totals 16 residues. In germline, CDR1 is MGHRA, CDR2 YSYEKL. The CDR3 region is CASSQDRTSGANVLTF. The CDR3, as DNA: TGCGCCAGCAGCCAAGACAGAACCTCTGGGGCCAACGTCCTGACTTTC.

The CDR3 DNA reads TGTGCCAGCAGCGTGGCGCAGGCTACCTACGAGCAGTACTTC. As protein: CASSVAQATYEQYF. The chain employs TRBV9 and TRBJ2-7; D gene ambiguous. CDR3 length: 14 amino acids. Between the trimmed V and J ends, which lost 2 bases and 2 bases, there was a span of 11 bases. Germline CDR1 and CDR2: SGDLS and YYNGEE.

The chain links TRBV2 to TRBJ2-5; D is ambiguous. CDR1 is SNHLY, CDR2 FYNNEI, per germline. V shed 6 bases and J shed 5 bases, with 10 bases lying between them. The CDR3 runs to 12 residues. CDR3 sequence reads: CASSREVETQYF. The CDR3 DNA reads as TGTGCCAGCAGCCGCGAAGTGGAGACCCAGTACTTC.

This chain connects TRBV5-1 to TRBJ2-4; a possible D gene is TRBD1 (5 bases). Germline V CDR1 and CDR2: SGHRS, YFSETQ. The CDR3 has 14 residues. V was trimmed by 4 bases and J by 0 bases, leaving 8 bases between them. DNA for the CDR3: TGCGCCAGCAGCATGACAGTAGCCAAAAACATTCAGTACTTC. This translates into CASSMTVAKNIQYF.

This CDR3 reads CASRRGQFAQHF. CDR3 nucleotide sequence: TGTGCCAGCAGACGAGGACAGTTTGCGCAGCATTTT. The chain carries TRBV28 and TRBJ1-5; D possibly corresponds to TRBD1 (6 bases). Looked up from germline, CDR1 is MDHEN and CDR2 is SYDVKM. This CDR3 has 12 amino acids. Trimming pared 6 bases from V and 13 bases from J, leaving 16 bases between.

The chain joins TRBV5-1 to TRBJ2-5, with TRBD2 matching 11 bases. The CDR3 length is 15 residues. Germline values: CDR1 SGHRS, CDR2 YFSETQ. The ends lost 5 bases at V and 5 bases at J; junction bases unmatched: 8. For the CDR3, the DNA is TGCGCCAGCAGGCCTAGCGGGGGGCTGGAGGAGACCCAGTACTTC. Encoded protein: CASRPSGGLEETQYF.

V gene TRBV2 combines with J gene TRBJ1-2; TRBD1 is a possible D gene (5 bases). The CDR3 has 14 amino acids. Germline assignment: CDR1 SNHLY and CDR2 FYNNEI. V was shortened by 6 bases and J by 0 bases, with 11 bases between the two germline ends. Here the CDR3 reads CASSLETANYGYTF. The DNA for the CDR3 is TGTGCCAGCAGCCTCGAGACAGCTAACTATGGCTACACCTTC.